Presented here are 27 T cell receptor beta chains from one specimen sequenced in a study of human versus mouse CDR3 diversity and MHC coevolution (dated 2017 in TCRdb). Receptors were amplified or captured by the immunoSEQ multiplex PCR assay. TCRdb mirrors the immuneACCESS table, restricted to in-frame sequences. Some clones are absent from its copies; in checked studies, under half trace to an unresolved V gene, and the reason for the others is unknown. The sample has about 83,000 clones on record, about 90% of them singletons. The ten most abundant clones make up roughly 0.16% of the sample. Sequencing was performed on naive CD4+ T cells from blood. Taken with the paper, the label for cell subset or site translates to: CD45RO-negative CD62L-positive naive CD4 T cells. Receptor source: a person aged 25 to 69 in good health.

J is TRBJ1-2 and V is TRBV6-1; D possibly corresponds to TRBD1 (5 bases). Germline lookup yields CDR1 MNHNS and CDR2 SASEGT. V was shortened by 4 bases and J by 5 bases, with 8 bases between the two germline ends. This CDR3 is 12 amino acids long. The CDR3 sequence is CASSAQGYGYTF. The CDR3 DNA follows: TGTGCCAGCAGTGCCCAGGGATATGGCTACACCTTC.

The chain couples TRBV11-2 to TRBJ2-6; 7 bases map to TRBD1. The CDR3 totals 19 residues. After removal of 7 bases from V and 0 bases from J, the junction contained 15 bases not matched to a gene. The germline CDR1 and CDR2 sequences are SGHAT and FQNNGV. This CDR3 is CASTARVTGFISGANVLTF. In nucleotides, the CDR3 is TGTGCCAGCACTGCCAGAGTGACAGGGTTTATCTCTGGGGCCAACGTCCTGACTTTC. The variable domain in full, completed from reference TRBV11-2 and TRBJ2-6, reads EAGVAQSPRYKIIEKRQSVAFWCNPISGHATLYWYQQILGQGPKLLIQFQNNGVVDDSQLPKDRFSAERLKGVDSTLKIQPAKLEDSAVYLCASTARVTGFISGANVLTFGAGSRLTVL.

The rearrangement joins TRBV6-1 to TRBJ2-7; D remains ambiguous. Germline V gives CDR1 MNHNS, CDR2 SASEGT. The ends were cut back, 5 bases at V and 8 bases at J, with 10 bases in the middle. This CDR3 region has 11 residues. CDR3 in amino acids: CASSSRHQQYF. Written as DNA, the CDR3 is TGTGCCAGCAGTAGCCGACATCAGCAGTACTTC.

The rearrangement uses TRBV25-1 and TRBJ1-2; D remains ambiguous. Germline V gene sequence: CDR1 MGHDK, CDR2 SYGVNS. This CDR3 has 12 amino acids. Trimming left V 6 bases short and J 7 bases short, with 12 bases between. The CDR3 nucleotides read TGTGCCAGCAGAGACTTCACCGGTGGCTACACCTTC. Translating it yields CASRDFTGGYTF.

The chain carries TRBV19 and TRBJ2-7; D may be TRBD2 (5 bases). Trimming cost V 4 bases and J 3 bases, with 16 bases left between them. The CDR3 loop spans 15 amino acids. Germline loops: CDR1 LNHDA, CDR2 SQIVND (reference sequence). The CDR3: CASSNQLGNDYEQYF. CDR3 nucleotides: TGTGCCAGTAGTAACCAACTAGGAAACGACTACGAGCAGTACTTC.

This chain uses TRBV11-1 with TRBJ2-7, with D possibly matching TRBD1 (5 bases). The CDR3 is made up of 16 amino acids. The ends were cut back, 2 bases at V and 1 base at J, with 15 bases in the middle. From germline, CDR1 is SGHAT and CDR2 FQDESV (reference sequence). The CDR3 loop is CASSLSILGASYEQYF. CDR3 sequence (DNA): TGTGCCAGCAGCTTATCTATTCTAGGGGCATCCTACGAGCAGTACTTC.

The chain employs TRBV5-5 and TRBJ2-7, with 10 positions matching TRBD1. The CDR3 loop spans 14 amino acids. Trimming cost V 3 bases and J 4 bases; bases outside gene matches: 4. Per the germline V gene, CDR1 is SGHKS and CDR2 is YYEKEE (reference sequence). DNA of the CDR3: TGTGCCAGCAGCTACGGGACAGGGGAGTACGAGCAGTACTTC. Its translation is CASSYGTGEYEQYF.

The chain carries TRBV19 and TRBJ1-5; D is possibly TRBD1 (6 bases). Germline V gives CDR1 LNHDA, CDR2 SQIVND (reference sequence). This CDR3 comprises 13 residues. Trimming pared 6 bases from V and 4 bases from J, leaving 10 bases between. This CDR3 reads CASSGTPNQPQHF. In DNA, the CDR3 is TGTGCCAGTAGCGGGACACCTAATCAGCCCCAGCATTTT.

This rearrangement joins TRBV7-8 to TRBJ1-2; possible D gene TRBD1, 5 bases. The germline CDR1 and CDR2 sequences are SGHVS and FQNEAQ. There are 14 residues in the CDR3. V was pared by 2 bases and J by 2 bases, with 9 bases between. Here the CDR3 DNA reads TGTGCCAGCAGCTTAATTGACAGAAACTATGGCTACACCTTC. It translates to CASSLIDRNYGYTF.

This chain joins TRBV25-1 and TRBJ1-3; D uncertain. This CDR3 has 14 amino acids. CDR1 and CDR2 (germline): MGHDK, SYGVNS. The ends were cut back, 3 bases at V and 2 bases at J, with 8 bases in the middle. The DNA of the CDR3 is TGTGCCAGCAGTGATGCCAGCGCTGGAAACACCATATATTTT. Translated: CASSDASAGNTIYF.

V gene TRBV27 combines with J gene TRBJ1-5; 7 bases are a match to TRBD1. The J segment lost 0 bases and the V segment lost 6 bases, leaving 5 bases of the junction unmatched. Germline-derived CDR1 and CDR2 are MNHEY and SMNVEV (reference sequence). CDR3 length equals 15 residues. The CDR3 loop reads CASSAGTVSNQPQHF. The CDR3 DNA sequence: TGTGCCAGCAGCGCCGGGACAGTTAGCAATCAGCCCCAGCATTTT.

The chain combines TRBV30 with TRBJ1-4; 8 bases map to TRBD1. The V and J ends lost 5 bases and 8 bases, in that order; junction bases with no gene match: 4. Germline values: CDR1 GTSNPN, CDR2 SVGIG (reference sequence). There are 12 residues in the CDR3. The CDR3 sequence is CAWGQGGEKLFF. CDR3 nucleotide sequence: TGTGCCTGGGGACAGGGTGGCGAAAAACTGTTTTTT. The variable domain in full, completed from reference TRBV30 and TRBJ1-4, reads SQTIHQWPATLVQPVGSPLSLECTVEGTSNPNLYWYRQAAGRGLQLLFYSVGIGQISSEVPQNLSASRPQDRQFILSSKKLLLSDSGFYLCAWGQGGEKLFFGSGTQLSVL.

This clone has a single count. The CDR3 bases are TGTGCCAGCAGTGGATCGGGGGTCGAGGAAGGTGGCTATGGCTACACCTTC. Protein product: CASSGSGVEEGGYGYTF. The chain is built from TRBV6-1 and TRBJ1-2, with D possibly matching TRBD1 (5 bases). Germline V gene data show CDR1 as MNHNS and CDR2 as SASEGT. The CDR3 length is 17 residues. The V gene lost 4 bases and the J gene lost 4 bases, with 22 bases spanning the gap.

This rearrangement joins TRBV5-1 to TRBJ2-7, with D possibly being TRBD1 (5 bases). CDR3 length equals 14 residues. Trimming stripped 0 bases from V and 2 bases from J, with 9 bases between. Germline V gene sequence: CDR1 SGHRS, CDR2 YFSETQ. The CDR3, as DNA: TGCGCCAGCAGCTTGGCCCCAGGGACCTACGAGCAGTACTTC. Protein sequence: CASSLAPGTYEQYF.

The chain is built from TRBV2 and TRBJ2-7; D ambiguous. Germline V gene data show CDR1 as SNHLY and CDR2 as FYNNEI. Trimming took off 5 bases at V and 4 bases at J, with 12 bases between the two ends. The CDR3 covers 13 residues. The CDR3 loop is CASSSHNPYEQYF. The CDR3 coding sequence is TGTGCCAGCAGTTCCCACAACCCATACGAGCAGTACTTC.

V gene TRBV5-1 combines with J gene TRBJ1-6, with D possibly matching TRBD1 (5 bases). Trimming cost V 0 bases and J 8 bases, with 9 bases left between them. This CDR3 is built from 14 residues. Germline V CDR1 and CDR2: SGHRS, YFSETQ. The CDR3 spells CASSLAGFDSPLHF. CDR3 DNA: TGCGCCAGCAGCTTGGCAGGGTTTGATTCACCCCTCCACTTT.

The V and J genes are TRBV7-7 and TRBJ2-3; D is perhaps TRBD2 (6 bases). This CDR3 contains 14 residues. Trimming removed 5 bases at V and 2 bases at J, with 11 bases between. Germline values: CDR1 SSHAT, CDR2 FNYEAQ (reference sequence). The CDR3 loop is CASSRAGITDTQYF. As DNA, the CDR3 is TGTGCCAGCAGCCGGGCGGGGATCACAGATACGCAGTATTTT.

V usage is TRBV5-4 and J usage is TRBJ2-1; 7 nucleotides agree with TRBD2. The CDR3 has 12 residues. The trim removed 1 base at V and 14 bases at J, leaving 6 bases unmatched. Per germline, CDR1 SGHNT and CDR2 YYREEE (reference sequence). The CDR3 is CASSLNTAGEFF. In DNA, the CDR3 is TGTGCCAGCAGCTTGAATACGGCGGGGGAGTTCTTC.

This chain links TRBV29-1 with TRBJ2-3; 14 bases match TRBD2. V lost 7 bases, J lost 4 bases, and 16 bases stayed unmatched. The CDR3 is 18 amino acids. In germline, CDR1 is SQVTM, CDR2 ANQGSEA. The CDR3 DNA sequence: TGCAGCGATACCGGGACTAGCGGGAGAGCCAACCACCCAGATACGCAGTATTTT. Translated: CSDTGTSGRANHPDTQYF.

The V gene is TRBV15, the J gene TRBJ2-1; 7 bases fit TRBD2. J was trimmed by 1 base and V by 3 bases; bases with no gene match: 6. Germline V CDR1 and CDR2: LNHNV, YYDKDF (reference sequence). The CDR3 contains 16 residues. The CDR3 spells CATSRWGGGSYNEQFF. The CDR3 bases are TGTGCCACCAGCAGGTGGGGCGGGGGTTCCTACAATGAGCAGTTCTTC. Complete variable domain (other parts from reference TRBV15 and TRBJ2-1): DAMVIQNPRYQVTQFGKPVTLSCSQTLNHNVMYWYQQKSSQAPKLLFHYYDKDFNNEADTPDNFQSRRPNTSFCFLDIRSPGLGDTAMYLCATSRWGGGSYNEQFFGPGTRLTVL.

The chain has TRBV5-1 and TRBJ2-1; no firm D call. The V gene lost 4 bases and the J gene lost 5 bases, with 16 bases spanning the gap. CDR1 is SGHRS and CDR2 is YFSETQ in the germline V gene. This CDR3 spans 15 amino acids. CDR3 sequence: CASSPVGSSDNEQFF. DNA of the CDR3: TGCGCCAGCAGCCCTGTGGGCTCATCCGACAATGAGCAGTTCTTC.

This chain links TRBV4-2 with TRBJ1-1; 7 bases align to TRBD1. CDR3 length equals 13 residues. Germline loops: CDR1 LGHNA, CDR2 YNFKEQ. The V gene end was trimmed by 5 bases and the J gene end by 4 bases; junction bases not matched to a gene: 4. The CDR3 bases are TGTGCCAGCAGCAGGGGGCTGGGCACTGAAGCTTTCTTT. Translated: CASSRGLGTEAFF.

The chain employs TRBV19 and TRBJ2-7; 11 bases align to TRBD2. This CDR3 region has 14 residues. In germline, CDR1 is LNHDA, CDR2 SQIVND (reference sequence). V dropped 8 bases and J dropped 5; count of bases not matched to a gene: 8. As DNA, the CDR3 is TGTGCCAGTCAAACTAGCGGGAGTGTCAACGAGCAGTACTTC. Protein: CASQTSGSVNEQYF.

The chain carries TRBV2 and TRBJ2-2, with D uncertain. V was clipped by 9 bases and J by 0 bases, with 11 bases between them. This CDR3 spans 14 amino acids. Germline assignment: CDR1 SNHLY and CDR2 FYNNEI. CDR3 in DNA: TGTGCCAGAAAAAATACAGCGAACACCGGGGAGCTGTTTTTT. It yields the protein CARKNTANTGELFF. Based on the CDR3 plus reference TRBV2 and TRBJ2-2, the full variable domain is EPEVTQTPSHQVTQMGQEVILRCVPISNHLYFYWYRQILGQKVEFLVSFYNNEISEKSEIFDDQFSVERPDGSNFTLKIRSTKLEDSAMYFCARKNTANTGELFFGEGSRLTVL.

The rearrangement joins TRBV6-1 to TRBJ2-7; D not resolved. Looked up from germline, CDR1 is MNHNS and CDR2 is SASEGT. The CDR3 loop spans 16 amino acids. With 3 bases removed from V and 2 bases from J, the gap between germline ends came to 17 bases. CDR3 residues: CASSDVSYRSPYEQYF. CDR3 bases: TGTGCCAGCAGTGACGTCTCTTACAGATCCCCCTACGAGCAGTACTTC.

J is TRBJ1-2 and V is TRBV4-1, with D perhaps matching TRBD1 (5 bases). CDR1 and CDR2 (germline): MGHRA, YSYEKL. V lost 4 bases to trimming and J lost 7 bases, with 25 bases between them. This CDR3 comprises 17 residues. The CDR3 region has the DNA TGCGCCAGCAGCCCTTACACCCCATCAGACAGTTTGCGTGGCTACACCTTC. Amino acid sequence: CASSPYTPSDSLRGYTF.

This rearrangement joins TRBV28 to TRBJ1-5; D is possibly TRBD1 (6 bases). V was trimmed by 1 base and J by 0 bases, leaving 13 bases between them. The CDR3 is made up of 17 amino acids. Germline loops: CDR1 MDHEN, CDR2 SYDVKM. The CDR3 DNA reads as TGTGCCAGCAGTTTATTCGGAGGACAGAGTAGCAATCAGCCCCAGCATTTT. As protein: CASSLFGGQSSNQPQHF.